These 17 T cell receptor beta chains share one sample of origin, sequenced in a study of T cells expressing NK-cell markers. Reanalyzing the 5' RACE reads, TCRdb keeps one entry per CDR3 protein, without DNA. The sample spans 500,000 to 700,000 distinct CDR3 sequences; the ten largest clones claim roughly 3.5%. Sequencing input: blood T cells: a sorted CD56 or NKG2C T cell subset, CD4+ or CD8+ T cells, or bulk PBMC T cells (not recorded which). The source of these receptors is a young man in good health.

The rearrangement links TRBV7-7 to TRBJ2-1; the TCRdb call, TRBD2, lacks DNA for checking. The germline V gene has CDR1 SSHAT and CDR2 FNYEAQ (reference sequence). The CDR3 is 17 residues long. CDR3 in amino acids: CASSPHPTGSSYNEQFF.

V is TRBV2 and J is TRBJ2-5. This CDR3 contains 15 residues. Germline values: CDR1 SNHLY, CDR2 FYNNEI. CDR3: CASSESLANQETQYF.

The chain combines TRBV7-6 with TRBJ1-5; TCRdb outputs TRBD1, but without DNA this stays unchecked. CDR1 is SGHVS, CDR2 FNYEAQ, per germline. The length of the CDR3 is 14 residues. CDR3 in amino acids: CASSAGFTNQPQHF.

The V and J genes are TRBV25-1 and TRBJ2-3; the D gene TCRdb calls, TRBD2, cannot be checked with no DNA. The CDR3 contains 14 residues. Per the germline V gene, CDR1 is MGHDK and CDR2 is SYGVNS. CDR3: CASKGPGGPDTQYF.

The chain recombines TRBV6-2 or TRBV6-3 with TRBJ2-1; no DNA is available, so the TRBD2 call from TCRdb remains unchecked. Germline assignment: CDR1 MNHEY and CDR2 SVGEGT. The CDR3 spans 15 residues. The chain's CDR3 is CASSYSGTNYNEQFF.

CDR3 loop: CASSLISRTRLYEQFF. The chain carries TRBV5-1 and TRBJ2-1; TCRdb picks TRBD2, but there is no DNA to check that call. The CDR3 length is 16 residues. Germline V gene lookup returns CDR1 SGHRS and CDR2 YFSETQ.

The chain uses TRBV5-4 and TRBJ2-3; TCRdb designates TRBD2, a call that cannot be tested without DNA. The CDR3 covers 15 residues. The germline V gene encodes CDR1 SGHNT and CDR2 YYREEE (reference sequence). The CDR3 loop reads CASSSLGRGADTQYF. The full variable domain, rest sourced from reference TRBV5-4 and TRBJ2-3, is ETGVTQSPTHLIKTRGQQVTLRCSSQSGHNTVSWYQQALGQGPQFIFQYYREEENGRGNFPPRFSGLQFPNYSSELNVNALELDDSALYLCASSSLGRGADTQYFGPGTRLTVL.

The chain is built from TRBV12-3 or TRBV12-4 and TRBJ2-3; the TCRdb D gene call, TRBD2, has no DNA to confirm it. The CDR3 consists of 15 residues. The CDR3 protein is CASSLGRVALDTQYF.

This chain uses TRBV2 with TRBJ2-4; TCRdb reports TRBD1, a call that lacks DNA to check it against. This CDR3 has 12 residues. Germline V gene lookup returns CDR1 SNHLY and CDR2 FYNNEI. This CDR3 is CASSEGGNIQYF.

The chain employs TRBV5-1 and TRBJ2-5; no DNA is available, so the TRBD1 call from TCRdb remains unchecked. This CDR3 has 16 residues. The germline V gene has CDR1 SGHRS and CDR2 YFSETQ. This chain's CDR3 is CASSFFRRTGGLDQYF.

The chain combines TRBV28 with TRBJ2-1; TCRdb's D call, TRBD2, is unchecked because there is no DNA. CDR3 size: 18 residues. The V gene's germline CDR1 is MDHEN and CDR2 SYDVKM. The CDR3: CASSLGSSGRILYNEQFF.

The chain recombines TRBV30 with TRBJ2-1; TCRdb selects TRBD1, and the lack of DNA leaves this call unchecked. Germline CDR1 and CDR2: GTSNPN and SVGIG (reference sequence). The CDR3 totals 13 residues. CDR3 protein: CAWSGVLYNERFF.

The chain joins TRBV5-1 to TRBJ2-1; the TCRdb call, TRBD2, lacks DNA for checking. CDR1 is SGHRS, CDR2 YFSETQ, per germline. The CDR3 has 16 residues. The chain's CDR3 is CASSTGLAEIYNEQFF. The full variable domain, completed using reference TRBV5-1 and TRBJ2-1, is KAGVTQTPRYLIKTRGQQVTLSCSPISGHRSVSWYQQTPGQGLQFLFEYFSETQRNKGNFPGRFSGRQFSNSRSEMNVSTLELGDSALYLCASSTGLAEIYNEQFFGPGTRLTVL.

The V gene is TRBV21-1, the J gene TRBJ1-1; TCRdb's D gene call, TRBD1, goes unchecked for lack of DNA. TRBV21-1 is a known pseudogene. The length of the CDR3 is 13 residues. CDR3 residues: CASSTSPPTEAFF.

The chain combines TRBV5-1 with TRBJ2-1; with no DNA, the TCRdb D assignment of TRBD2 cannot be verified. The CDR3 extends over 15 amino acids. From germline, CDR1 is SGHRS and CDR2 YFSETQ. The CDR3 loop reads CASRNSGYAYNEQFF. Combining the CDR3 with reference TRBV5-1 and TRBJ2-1 gives the whole variable domain KAGVTQTPRYLIKTRGQQVTLSCSPISGHRSVSWYQQTPGQGLQFLFEYFSETQRNKGNFPGRFSGRQFSNSRSEMNVSTLELGDSALYLCASRNSGYAYNEQFFGPGTRLTVL.

CDR3 loop: CASSPLMVGDTQYF. The chain carries TRBV18 and TRBJ2-3. Germline V gives CDR1 KGHSH, CDR2 LQKENI. This CDR3 is 14 amino acids long.

J is TRBJ2-3 and V is TRBV6-5; TCRdb lists TRBD2, though no DNA is available to test this call. CDR1 is MNHEY, CDR2 SVGAGI, per germline. There are 17 residues in the CDR3. Here the CDR3 reads CASSPTSGAFFTDTQYF.